This TCR beta chain was identified in a study of blood T cell repertoires in COVID-19 (dated by TCRdb to about 2020). About the study as a whole: Samples covering the acute and convalescent phases of COVID-19 were provided by collaborators in the United States, Italy and Spain. Samples came from the ongoing ImmuneRACE study (first 160 participants) plus 1,254 subjects from 6 global collaborators. Deeply sampled blood TCRbeta repertoires from subjects exposed to, actively infected with, or recovered from COVID-19 were included in the dataset. The repertoires were released in a freely available public database intended as a resource for research on the immune response to SARS-CoV-2. HLA class I and class II types, where available, came from metadata supplied by the sample provider rather than from assay-based typing. A de-identified subject ID, COVID-19 status, age in years and sex were almost always included in the sample metadata. The material from the prospective study consisted of cDNA or gDNA derived from T cells, B-cell-depleted T cells, or PBMCs.

Note on this clone: Its antigen target is currently unknown. Base qualities are missing; no much larger clone stands one base away.

The germline V gene provides CDR1 SGHTS and CDR2 YDEGEE. CDR3 length: 14 amino acids, cysteine to phenylalanine. Here the CDR3 DNA is all that survives: 42 bases in frame from base 1. From V the trimming removes 0 bases and from J it removes 5 bases, while the gene matches leave 4 bases of the junction unaccounted for. TCRbeta CDR3 regions were amplified from genomic DNA using the immunoSEQ Assay, a bias-controlled multiplex PCR. The authors processed their data as follows. Within the assay, amplification of reference gene primers was used to estimate how many nucleated cells each sample contained. To quantify the absolute abundance of each unique TCRbeta CDR3 rearrangement, sequence reads were collapsed and filtered. Productive Simpson clonality was computed per sample as the square root of Simpson's diversity index over productive rearrangements. The table was pulled from immuneACCESS by TCRdb, which kept in-frame rearrangements only. Such tables lose some clones; where checked, under half of the loss comes from unresolved V genes, and the rest has no known cause. That table furnishes V, J and clone size, whereas the DNA furnished D and trimming. The sample data list roughly 63,000 clones, and around four fifths of these were observed just once. The top ten clonotypes cover about 12% of the sample.

The collaborating institutions used their own protocols to collect whole blood in K2EDTA tubes. For TCRbeta analysis, collaborator samples were shipped as frozen whole blood, as isolated PBMCs, or as DNA extracted from either sample type. Study-level results and caveats: The amount of clinical and demographic metadata varied by source and participant and was provided uncurated.

The source is an elderly man with acute or convalescent COVID-19. The sequencing input was peripheral blood. The chain was built from TRBV5-8 and TRBJ1-1; TRBD1 aligns with 7 central bases. The DNA sequence is given as TGTGCCAGCAGCTTGGTGGCAGGGGGGACTGAAGCTTTCTTT. Translation gives CASSLVAGGTEAFF.